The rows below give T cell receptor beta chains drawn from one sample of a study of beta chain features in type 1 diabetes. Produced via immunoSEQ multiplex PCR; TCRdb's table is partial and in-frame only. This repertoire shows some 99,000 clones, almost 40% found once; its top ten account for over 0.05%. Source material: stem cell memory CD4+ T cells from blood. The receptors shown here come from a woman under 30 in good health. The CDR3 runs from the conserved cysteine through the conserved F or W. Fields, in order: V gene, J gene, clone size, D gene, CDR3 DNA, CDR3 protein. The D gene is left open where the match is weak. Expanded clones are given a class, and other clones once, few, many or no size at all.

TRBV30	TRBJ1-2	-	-	TGTGCCTGGAGTGTAAGAGGGAACTATGGCTACACCTTC	CAWSVRGNYGYTF
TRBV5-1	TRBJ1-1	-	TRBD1	TGCGCCAGCAGGTTTGGACAGGGGATGAACACTGAAGCTTTCTTT	CASRFGQGMNTEAFF
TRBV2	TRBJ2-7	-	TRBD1	TGTGCCAGCAGTTACCGAACAGGGGCCGAGCAGTACTTC	CASSYRTGAEQYF
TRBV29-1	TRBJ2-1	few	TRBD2	TGCAGCGTTGAAGATCGGTCCCTAGCGGGTTACAATGAGCAGTTCTTC	CSVEDRSLAGYNEQFF
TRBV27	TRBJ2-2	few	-	TGTGCCAGCACCAGCCGCCCCGGGACCGGGGAGCTGTTTTTT	CASTSRPGTGELFF
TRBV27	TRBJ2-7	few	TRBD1	TGTGCCAGCAAGCCCGTCAGGGGGAGTTCCTACGAGCAGTACTTC	CASKPVRGSSYEQYF
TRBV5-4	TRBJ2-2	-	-	TGTGCCAGCAGCTCGCCGGGAAGAAGCACCGGGGAGCTGTTTTTT	CASSSPGRSTGELFF
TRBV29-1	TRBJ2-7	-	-	TGCAGCGTTGACGTTGGGGCATTCAAGGGGGACGAGCAGTACTTC	CSVDVGAFKGDEQYF
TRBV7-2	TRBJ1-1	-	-	TGTGCCAGCAGCTTAGGAGTCGAGAACACTGAAGCTTTCTTT	CASSLGVENTEAFF
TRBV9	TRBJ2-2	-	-	TGTGCCAGCAGCGTAGTATTCCCCGGGGAGCTGTTTTTT	CASSVVFPGELFF